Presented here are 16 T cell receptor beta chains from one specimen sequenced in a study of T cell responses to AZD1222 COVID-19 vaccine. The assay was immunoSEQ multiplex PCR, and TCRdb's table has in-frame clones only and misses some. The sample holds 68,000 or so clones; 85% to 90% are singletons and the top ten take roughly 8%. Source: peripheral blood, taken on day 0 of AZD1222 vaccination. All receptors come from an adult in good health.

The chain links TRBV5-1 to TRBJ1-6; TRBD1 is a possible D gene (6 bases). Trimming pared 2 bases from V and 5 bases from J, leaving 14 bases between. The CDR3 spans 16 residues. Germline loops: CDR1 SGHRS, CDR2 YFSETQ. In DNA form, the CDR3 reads TGCGCCAGCAGCTTTTGGGGGGCGAGGGATAATTCACCCCTCCACTTT. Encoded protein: CASSFWGARDNSPLHF.

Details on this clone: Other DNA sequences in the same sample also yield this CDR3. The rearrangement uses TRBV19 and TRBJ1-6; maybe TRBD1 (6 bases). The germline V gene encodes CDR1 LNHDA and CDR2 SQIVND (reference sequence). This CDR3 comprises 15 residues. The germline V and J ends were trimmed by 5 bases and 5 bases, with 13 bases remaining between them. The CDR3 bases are TGTGCCAGTAGTCCCGGGACAAGAAATAATTCACCCCTCCACTTT. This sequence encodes CASSPGTRNNSPLHF.

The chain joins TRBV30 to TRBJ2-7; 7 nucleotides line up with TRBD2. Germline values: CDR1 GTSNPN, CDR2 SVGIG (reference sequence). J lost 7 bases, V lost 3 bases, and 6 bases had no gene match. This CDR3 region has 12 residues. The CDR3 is CAWSRLAGEQYF. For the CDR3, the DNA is TGTGCCTGGAGCAGACTAGCTGGAGAGCAGTACTTC. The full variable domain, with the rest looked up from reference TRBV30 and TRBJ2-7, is SQTIHQWPATLVQPVGSPLSLECTVEGTSNPNLYWYRQAAGRGLQLLFYSVGIGQISSEVPQNLSASRPQDRQFILSSKKLLLSDSGFYLCAWSRLAGEQYFGPGTRLTVT.

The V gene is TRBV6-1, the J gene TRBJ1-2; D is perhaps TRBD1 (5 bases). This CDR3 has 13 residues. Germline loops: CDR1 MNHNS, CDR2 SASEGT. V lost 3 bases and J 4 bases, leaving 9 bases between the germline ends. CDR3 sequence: CASSEGQGYGYTF. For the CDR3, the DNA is TGTGCCAGCAGTGAGGGGCAGGGCTATGGCTACACCTTC.

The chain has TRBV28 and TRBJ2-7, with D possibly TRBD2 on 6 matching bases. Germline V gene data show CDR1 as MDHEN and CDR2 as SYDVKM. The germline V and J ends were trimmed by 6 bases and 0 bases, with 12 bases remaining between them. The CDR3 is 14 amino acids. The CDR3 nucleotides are TGTGCCAGCAGCGGATCCGGGAGCTCCTACGAGCAGTACTTC. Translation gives CASSGSGSSYEQYF.

CDR3 protein: CASSVSLDGSYGYTF. The CDR3 DNA reads TGTGCCAGCAGTGTTTCTTTGGACGGGAGCTATGGCTACACCTTC. V gene TRBV6-4 combines with J gene TRBJ1-2; D gene ambiguous. Germline loops: CDR1 MRHNA, CDR2 SNTAGT. The CDR3 has 15 residues. V gave up 4 bases and J gave up 4 bases, with 16 bases separating them.

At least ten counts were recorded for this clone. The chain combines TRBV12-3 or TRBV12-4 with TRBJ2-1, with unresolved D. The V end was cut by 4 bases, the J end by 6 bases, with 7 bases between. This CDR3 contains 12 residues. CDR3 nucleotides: TGTGCCAGCAGTTGGTTTGGCAATGAGCAGTTCTTC. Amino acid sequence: CASSWFGNEQFF.

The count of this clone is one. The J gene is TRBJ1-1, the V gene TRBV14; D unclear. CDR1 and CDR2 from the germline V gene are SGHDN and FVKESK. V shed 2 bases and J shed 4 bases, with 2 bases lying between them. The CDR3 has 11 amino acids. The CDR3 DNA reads TGTGCCAGCAGCCAAAGCACTGAAGCTTTCTTT. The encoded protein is CASSQSTEAFF. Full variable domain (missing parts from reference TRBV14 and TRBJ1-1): EAGVTQFPSHSVIEKGQTVTLRCDPISGHDNLYWYRRVMGKEIKFLLHFVKESKQDESGMPNNRFLAERTGGTYSTLKVQPAELEDSGVYFCASSQSTEAFFGQGTRLTVV.

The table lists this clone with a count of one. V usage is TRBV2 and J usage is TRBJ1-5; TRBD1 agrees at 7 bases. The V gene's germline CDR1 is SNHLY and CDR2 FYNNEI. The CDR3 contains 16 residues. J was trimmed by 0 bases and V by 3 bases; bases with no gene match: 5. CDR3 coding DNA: TGTGCCAGCAGTGACCCGACAGGGTATAGCAATCAGCCCCAGCATTTT. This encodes CASSDPTGYSNQPQHF.

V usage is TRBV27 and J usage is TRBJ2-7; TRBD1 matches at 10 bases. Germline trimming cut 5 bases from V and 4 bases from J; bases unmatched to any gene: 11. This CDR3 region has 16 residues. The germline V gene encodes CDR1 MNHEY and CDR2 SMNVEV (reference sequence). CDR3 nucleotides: TGTGCCAGCAGTCTCCCCCCGGGGACAGGGGCTTACGAGCAGTACTTC. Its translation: CASSLPPGTGAYEQYF.

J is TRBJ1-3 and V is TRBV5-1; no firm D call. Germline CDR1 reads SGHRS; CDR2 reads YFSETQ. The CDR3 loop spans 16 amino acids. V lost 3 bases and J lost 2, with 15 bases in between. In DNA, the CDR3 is TGCGCCAGCAGCTCCCGACCGCCGGGCGCTGGAAACACCATATATTTT. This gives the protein CASSSRPPGAGNTIYF.

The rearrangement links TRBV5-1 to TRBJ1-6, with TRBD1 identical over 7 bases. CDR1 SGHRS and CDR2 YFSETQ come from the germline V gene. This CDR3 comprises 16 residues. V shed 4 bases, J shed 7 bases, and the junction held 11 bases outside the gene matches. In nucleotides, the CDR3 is TGCGCCAGCAGCCCAGAGACAGGGCCGCGGAATTCACCCCTCCACTTT. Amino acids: CASSPETGPRNSPLHF.

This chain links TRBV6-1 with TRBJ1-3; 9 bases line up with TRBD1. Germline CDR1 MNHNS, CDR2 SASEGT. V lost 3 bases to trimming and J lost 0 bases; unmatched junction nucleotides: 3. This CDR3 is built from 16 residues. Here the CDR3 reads CASSEMGQGSGNTIYF. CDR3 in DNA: TGTGCCAGCAGTGAGATGGGACAGGGCTCTGGAAACACCATATATTTT.

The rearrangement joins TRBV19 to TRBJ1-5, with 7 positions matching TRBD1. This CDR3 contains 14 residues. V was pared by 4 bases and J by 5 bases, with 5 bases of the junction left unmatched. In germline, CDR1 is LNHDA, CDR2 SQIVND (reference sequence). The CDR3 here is CASSNYRGDQPQHF. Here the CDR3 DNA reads TGTGCCAGTAGTAATTACAGGGGCGATCAGCCCCAGCATTTT.

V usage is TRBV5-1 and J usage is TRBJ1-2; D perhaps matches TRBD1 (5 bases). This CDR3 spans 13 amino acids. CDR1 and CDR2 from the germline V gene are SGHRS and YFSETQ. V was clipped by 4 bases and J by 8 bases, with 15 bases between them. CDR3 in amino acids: CASSLVRAGGYTF. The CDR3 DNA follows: TGCGCCAGCAGCCTGGTCCGGGCAGGGGGCTACACCTTC.

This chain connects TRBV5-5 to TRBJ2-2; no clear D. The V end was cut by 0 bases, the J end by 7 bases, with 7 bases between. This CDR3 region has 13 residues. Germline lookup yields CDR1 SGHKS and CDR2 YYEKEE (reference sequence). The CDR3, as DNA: TGTGCCAGCAGCTTGGGAGAGGTCGGGGAGCTGTTTTTT. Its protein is CASSLGEVGELFF.